This T cell receptor beta chain was sequenced in a study of cytomegalovirus exposure and HLA in healthy donors. The CDR3 length is 12 residues. With V trimmed by 6 bases and J by 6 bases, 3 bases remained unmatched. CDR1 and CDR2 from the germline V gene are MNHEY and SVGAGI. It was with 60 Vbeta and 13 Jbeta primers that the PCR ran. Libraries were prepared by immunoSEQ multiplex PCR; TCRdb keeps only in-frame clonotypes and omits some of them. The sample has 100,000 to 150,000 clones, about 80% seen once; the top ten hold roughly 3%. Donors likely had unrecorded immune exposures despite being nominally healthy when sampled.

This receptor was obtained from a woman aged 50 to 60 in good health and CMV-seronegative. The sequenced material came from PBMCs. The chain carries TRBV6-5 and TRBJ2-3; 7 nucleotides line up with TRBD2. Here the CDR3 reads CASSPAGDTQYF. DNA for the CDR3: TGTGCCAGCAGCCCAGCGGGGGATACGCAGTATTTT.